A selection of T cell receptor beta chains follows, all from one sample in a study of blood T cell repertoires in COVID-19. Method: immunoSEQ multiplex PCR; TCRdb's copy keeps in-frame clones and lacks some. The sample holds about 180,000 clones, roughly four fifths seen once. Sequencing was performed on peripheral blood. The receptors were sampled from a woman aged 70 to 79 with COVID-19, enrolled during active disease. Each CDR3 is given with its conserved first and last residue. The D gene is left open where the match is weak. Where a row states a size, it is once, few, many or the class of an expanded clone; other rows omit it.

CDR3	DNA	J	D	length	V	size
CASSLGLAGGSTDTQYF	TGCGCCAGCAGCCTGGGACTAGCGGGAGGGAGCACAGATACGCAGTATTTT	TRBJ2-3	TRBD2	17	TRBV5-1	.
CASSEVAGHNQPQHF	TGTGCCAGCAGTGAAGTAGCGGGTCACAATCAGCCCCAGCATTTT	TRBJ1-5	.	15	TRBV6-1	few
CASSPDTNSYNSPLHF	TGTGCCAGCAGCCCGGACACAAACTCGTATAATTCACCCCTCCACTTT	TRBJ1-6	.	16	TRBV5-4	.
CASSLGGQSSYNEQFF	TGTGCCAGCAGCTTAGGAGGCCAGAGCTCCTACAATGAGCAGTTCTTC	TRBJ2-1	.	16	TRBV11-2	.
CASRLQQDQPQHF	TGTGCCAGCAGACTTCAGCAGGATCAGCCCCAGCATTTT	TRBJ1-5	.	13	TRBV12-3/TRBV12-4	.
CASSPRGREGYEQYF	TGTGCCAGCTCACCGCGTGGGCGGGAGGGCTACGAGCAGTACTTC	TRBJ2-7	TRBD2	15	TRBV18	.
CASSLGTANEKLFF	TGTGCCAGCAGCTTAGGGACTGCGAATGAAAAACTGTTTTTT	TRBJ1-4	.	14	TRBV7-2	.
CASSSNVRALNEKLFF	TGTGCCAGCAGCTCCAACGTGCGGGCGCTGAATGAAAAACTGTTTTTT	TRBJ1-4	.	16	TRBV13	.
CASSTERPGLVPGELFF	TGTGCCAGCAGCACCGAAAGGCCGGGACTAGTCCCCGGGGAGCTGTTTTTT	TRBJ2-2	TRBD2	17	TRBV7-2	.
CSVVVRGGRNTEAFF	TGCAGCGTTGTAGTTAGGGGGGGACGGAACACTGAAGCTTTCTTT	TRBJ1-1	.	15	TRBV29-1	.
CASSDVAGGPDTQYF	TGTGCCAGCAGTGACGTGGCGGGAGGGCCAGATACGCAGTATTTT	TRBJ2-3	TRBD2	15	TRBV6-6	.
CASSQKTAHGGYTF	TGTGCCAGCAGCCAAAAGACAGCCCATGGGGGCTACACCTTC	TRBJ1-2	.	14	TRBV3-1/TRBV3-2	once
CASSSYSGLEAFF	TGTGCCAGCAGCTCTTACAGCGGTCTTGAAGCTTTCTTT	TRBJ1-1	.	13	TRBV5-6	.
CASSLAITATGELFF	TGTGCCAGCAGCTTGGCCATTACAGCAACCGGGGAGCTGTTTTTT	TRBJ2-2	.	15	TRBV5-5	few
CASSSGGQGVLSGANVLTF	TGTGCCAGCAGCTCAGGGGGACAGGGGGTGCTAAGTGGGGCCAACGTCCTGACTTTC	TRBJ2-6	TRBD1	19	TRBV5-4	.
CASTLAGGGEQYF	TGTGCCAGCACCCTCGCGGGAGGAGGAGAGCAGTACTTC	TRBJ2-7	TRBD2	13	TRBV6-5	.
CAVASGGSDETQYF	TGTGCCGTAGCCTCTGGCGGGAGCGATGAGACCCAGTACTTC	TRBJ2-5	TRBD2	14	TRBV3-1/TRBV3-2	.
CASSDLRDGEKLFF	TGTGCCAGCAGCGACCTGAGGGATGGTGAAAAACTGTTTTTT	TRBJ1-4	.	14	TRBV7-9	.
CSVGQWGRSETQYF	TGCAGCGTTGGCCAATGGGGGCGGTCGGAGACCCAGTACTTC	TRBJ2-5	.	14	TRBV29-1	.
CASSPPGKDKETQYF	TGTGCCAGCAGTCCGCCCGGGAAAGATAAAGAGACCCAGTACTTC	TRBJ2-5	.	15	TRBV28	.
CVMGGFTGELFF	TGTGTGATGGGGGGTTTTACTGGGGAGCTGTTTTTT	TRBJ2-2	.	12	TRBV19	.
CASSEKVRSTVSYEQYF	TGTGCCAGCAGTGAAAAAGTTAGGAGCACGGTCTCCTACGAGCAGTACTTC	TRBJ2-7	.	17	TRBV2	.
CASSPWRGVNEQFF	TGTGCCAGCAGCCCCTGGAGAGGAGTCAATGAGCAGTTCTTC	TRBJ2-1	.	14	TRBV7-2	.
CASVLVRTDTQYF	TGTGCCAGCGTCCTAGTTCGCACAGATACGCAGTATTTT	TRBJ2-3	.	13	TRBV11-3	once
CASSPRTGELFF	TGTGCCAGCAGCCCCCGCACCGGGGAGCTGTTTTTT	TRBJ2-2	.	12	TRBV11-3	.
CASSPLRLAGATGELFF	TGTGCCAGCAGCCCTCTTCGACTAGCGGGTGCTACCGGGGAGCTGTTTTTT	TRBJ2-2	TRBD2	17	TRBV7-9	.
CASSPHAAGRIYSGSYTGELFF	TGTGCCAGCAGTCCACATGCAGCCGGGAGAATTTATTCAGGTTCCTACACCGGGGAGCTGTTTTTT	TRBJ2-2	.	22	TRBV28	.
CASSPNTGELFF	TGTGCCAGCAGCCCTAACACCGGGGAGCTGTTTTTT	TRBJ2-2	.	12	TRBV3-1/TRBV3-2	.
CASSLGLAMDEQFF	TGTGCCAGCAGCTTGGGACTAGCCATGGATGAGCAGTTCTTC	TRBJ2-1	TRBD2	14	TRBV5-4	.
CASSSDRSGGYTF	TGCGCCAGCAGTTCGGACAGGTCTGGGGGCTACACCTTC	TRBJ1-2	TRBD1	13	TRBV5-1	.
CASSTDRGPQPQHF	TGTGCCAGCAGTACAGACAGGGGGCCTCAGCCCCAGCATTTT	TRBJ1-5	TRBD1	14	TRBV28	.
CASSFRTSGRRQTQYF	TGTGCCAGCAGCTTCCGGACTAGCGGGAGAAGGCAGACCCAGTACTTC	TRBJ2-5	TRBD2	16	TRBV5-6	.
CASSQGLAGGTGELFF	TGCGCCAGCAGCCAAGGCTTAGCGGGAGGAACCGGGGAGCTGTTTTTT	TRBJ2-2	TRBD2	16	TRBV4-1	.
CASSYSGGAVYEQYF	TGTGCCAGCAGTTACTCCGGGGGGGCGGTCTACGAGCAGTACTTC	TRBJ2-7	TRBD2	15	TRBV6-2/TRBV6-3	.
CASSVAGTGGAKTQYF	TGTGCCAGCAGCGTTGCCGGGACAGGGGGCGCGAAGACCCAGTACTTC	TRBJ2-5	TRBD1	16	TRBV7-2	.
CASSLQIAGDTDTQYF	TGTGCCAGCAGCTTACAAATAGCGGGAGACACAGATACGCAGTATTTT	TRBJ2-3	TRBD2	16	TRBV5-4	.
CASRLGMNTEAFF	TGTGCCAGTAGACTCGGGATGAACACTGAAGCTTTCTTT	TRBJ1-1	.	13	TRBV19	.
CASSSWGQGPEKLFF	TGTGCCAGCAGTTCATGGGGGCAGGGGCCGGAAAAACTGTTTTTT	TRBJ1-4	.	15	TRBV28	.
CASSPGSGVGEAFF	TGTGCCAGCAGTCCTGGTTCAGGGGTTGGTGAAGCTTTCTTT	TRBJ1-1	.	14	TRBV2	few
CASSAQGLSTDTQYF	TGTGCCAGCAGCGCCCAGGGGCTATCCACAGATACGCAGTATTTT	TRBJ2-3	.	15	TRBV11-1	.
CSASPPATSYEQYF	TGCAGTGCTAGTCCTCCAGCGACCAGCTACGAGCAGTACTTC	TRBJ2-7	.	14	TRBV20-1	.
CASSLGDRGVSYNEQFF	TGTGCCAGCAGCTTAGGGGACAGGGGGGTCTCCTACAATGAGCAGTTCTTC	TRBJ2-1	TRBD1	17	TRBV5-4	.
CASSRDTSYEQYF	TGTGCCAGCAGTCGGGACACCTCCTACGAGCAGTACTTC	TRBJ2-7	.	13	TRBV5-8	.
CASSQDEGGDTEAFF	TGTGCCAGCAGCCAAGACGAGGGGGGGGACACTGAAGCTTTCTTT	TRBJ1-1	.	15	TRBV3-1/TRBV3-2	.
CASSISGVGSAQETQYF	TGTGCCAGTAGTATTTCCGGGGTTGGGTCGGCTCAAGAGACCCAGTACTTC	TRBJ2-5	.	17	TRBV19	once
CSVSEETQYF	TGCAGCGTGTCGGAAGAGACCCAGTACTTC	TRBJ2-5	.	10	TRBV29-1	.
CASSYLGAGDEKLFF	TGTGCCAGCAGTTACCTCGGGGCGGGGGATGAAAAACTGTTTTTT	TRBJ1-4	.	15	TRBV6-5	.
CASGLATSGSLDNEQFF	TGTGCTAGTGGTTTGGCGACTAGCGGGAGTCTCGACAATGAGCAGTTCTTC	TRBJ2-1	TRBD2	17	TRBV12-5	.
CSVGGQGNTGELFF	TGCAGCGTTGGCGGACAGGGTAACACCGGGGAGCTGTTTTTT	TRBJ2-2	TRBD1	14	TRBV29-1	.
CASRSLATTPTSTDTQYF	TGTGCCAGCAGGTCACTAGCGACCACTCCGACTAGCACAGATACGCAGTATTTT	TRBJ2-3	TRBD2	18	TRBV7-9	.
CASSLDSLYTGELFF	TGTGCCAGCAGCTTGGATAGCTTATACACCGGGGAGCTGTTTTTT	TRBJ2-2	.	15	TRBV5-4	.
CASRQGAQVSEAFF	TGTGCCAGTAGACAGGGGGCACAGGTCTCTGAAGCTTTCTTT	TRBJ1-1	TRBD1	14	TRBV6-6	.
CASSPARTVYGYTF	TGTGCCAGCAGTCCGGCTCGGACTGTCTATGGCTACACCTTC	TRBJ1-2	.	14	TRBV6-6	.
CASSLTGTGDEKLFF	TGTGCCAGCAGCCTAACCGGGACAGGGGATGAAAAACTGTTTTTT	TRBJ1-4	TRBD1	15	TRBV6-5	.
CASSYYRTSGYEQYF	TGTGCCAGCAGTTACTATAGGACTAGCGGCTACGAGCAGTACTTC	TRBJ2-7	TRBD2	15	TRBV6-2/TRBV6-3	.
CASSPEDRRGTDTQYF	TGTGCCAGCTCACCAGAGGACAGGAGAGGGACAGATACGCAGTATTTT	TRBJ2-3	TRBD1	16	TRBV18	.
CASSSSGVRPDTQYF	TGCGCCAGCAGCTCTAGCGGGGTTAGGCCAGATACGCAGTATTTT	TRBJ2-3	TRBD2	15	TRBV5-1	.
CASSFSTDEYGYTF	TGTGCCAGCAGTTTCTCGACAGACGAGTATGGCTACACCTTC	TRBJ1-2	.	14	TRBV27	.
CATSRDITTPYSNQPQHF	TGTGCCACCAGCAGAGATATCACTACACCCTATAGCAATCAGCCCCAGCATTTT	TRBJ1-5	.	18	TRBV15	few